The rows below give T cell receptor beta chains drawn from one sample of a study of blood T cells in healthy people across ages. MiXCR, run by TCRdb on the 5' RACE reads, gives a single entry per CDR3 protein. Of over a million distinct CDR3 sequences listed, 45% are singletons. Sequenced material: blood. These receptors were collected from a woman aged 55-75 years in good health. Each CDR3 is given with its conserved first and last residue. D genes are given only for firm matches. Clone size is given for some rows only: seen once, a few or many times, or a class if the clone is expanded.

cdr3_nt: TGCAGTGCTAGGAGGCCGCGGGGTGAGCAGTTCTTC
cdr3_aa: CSARRPRGEQFF
j_call: TRBJ2-1
v_call: TRBV20-1
d_call: NA
clone_size: NA

cdr3_nt: TGTGCCAGCAGGAGACAGGGCGGCGCCTACGAGCAGTACTTC
cdr3_aa: CASRRQGGAYEQYF
j_call: TRBJ2-7
v_call: TRBV27
d_call: TRBD1
clone_size: NA

cdr3_nt: TGTGCCAGCAGCCATGTGGGGACAGGGCTAGGGGAGCAGTTCTTC
cdr3_aa: CASSHVGTGLGEQFF
j_call: TRBJ2-1
v_call: TRBV3-1
d_call: TRBD1
clone_size: NA

cdr3_nt: TGTGCCAGCAGTTTGGGGGCCCTGGGAGACATTCAGTACTTC
cdr3_aa: CASSLGALGDIQYF
j_call: TRBJ2-4
v_call: TRBV12-3/TRBV12-4
d_call: NA
clone_size: few

cdr3_nt: TGTGCCAGCAGTCAATTAAGGACTGAAGCTTTCTTT
cdr3_aa: CASSQLRTEAFF
j_call: TRBJ1-1
v_call: TRBV28
d_call: NA
clone_size: few

cdr3_nt: TGTGCCATCAGGGCAGGGGGCAATACTGGGGCCAACGTCCTGACTTTC
cdr3_aa: CAIRAGGNTGANVLTF
j_call: TRBJ2-6
v_call: TRBV10-3
d_call: TRBD1
clone_size: NA

cdr3_nt: TGCAGTGCTCCCTTAGCAGGGACGGGCCAGCCCCAGCATTTT
cdr3_aa: CSAPLAGTGQPQHF
j_call: TRBJ1-5
v_call: TRBV20-1
d_call: NA
clone_size: NA

cdr3_nt: TGTGCCAGCAGTCACCGACTAGCGGGAGGGCCCGGAGATACGCAGTATTTT
cdr3_aa: CASSHRLAGGPGDTQYF
j_call: TRBJ2-3
v_call: TRBV27
d_call: TRBD2
clone_size: few

cdr3_nt: TGTGCCAGCAGCTTCGGGGACCAGCCAGATACGCAGTATTTT
cdr3_aa: CASSFGDQPDTQYF
j_call: TRBJ2-3
v_call: TRBV7-9
d_call: NA
clone_size: NA

cdr3_nt: TGTGCCAGCAGTACCGCAACAGGGAGCGAGCAGTACTTC
cdr3_aa: CASSTATGSEQYF
j_call: TRBJ2-7
v_call: TRBV27
d_call: NA
clone_size: few

cdr3_nt: TGCAGTGCTAGAGACGCCTCCTGGACTAGCGGGAGTGGTGGGTATGAGCAGTTCTTC
cdr3_aa: CSARDASWTSGSGGYEQFF
j_call: TRBJ2-1
v_call: TRBV20-1
d_call: TRBD2
clone_size: NA

cdr3_nt: TGCGCCAGCAGCCCAGGGGGCGAGAACTATGGCTACACCTTC
cdr3_aa: CASSPGGENYGYTF
j_call: TRBJ1-2
v_call: TRBV5-1
d_call: TRBD1
clone_size: NA

cdr3_nt: TGTGCCTGCAGCGATACTAGACTAGCGCCCGGGGAGCTGTTTTTT
cdr3_aa: CACSDTRLAPGELFF
j_call: TRBJ2-2
v_call: TRBV12-3/TRBV12-4
d_call: TRBD2
clone_size: NA

cdr3_nt: TGTGCCAGCAGTTCTCTAGCGGGATACAATGAGCAGTTCTTC
cdr3_aa: CASSSLAGYNEQFF
j_call: TRBJ2-1
v_call: TRBV12-3/TRBV12-4
d_call: TRBD2
clone_size: NA

cdr3_nt: TGCGCCAGCAGCGGACGCTGGGCGGGAGCCCCCGCGAACACCGGGGAGCTGTTTTTT
cdr3_aa: CASSGRWAGAPANTGELFF
j_call: TRBJ2-2
v_call: TRBV5-1
d_call: TRBD2
clone_size: NA

cdr3_nt: TGTGCCAGCAGTGCCCGGCCTCCAGGCAATGAAAAACTGTTTTTT
cdr3_aa: CASSARPPGNEKLFF
j_call: TRBJ1-4
v_call: TRBV5-5
d_call: NA
clone_size: NA

cdr3_nt: TGTGCCATCAGTGAGTTGGTACAGGGGACGCAGTATTTT
cdr3_aa: CAISELVQGTQYF
j_call: TRBJ2-3
v_call: TRBV10-3
d_call: TRBD1
clone_size: NA

cdr3_nt: TGTGCCACCAGCAGAGATTCGGTAGGAGAGCAGTACTTC
cdr3_aa: CATSRDSVGEQYF
j_call: TRBJ2-7
v_call: TRBV15
d_call: NA
clone_size: many

cdr3_nt: TGTGCCAGCAGCTTGGTCGGTGGGGTTACCTACGAGCAGTACTTC
cdr3_aa: CASSLVGGVTYEQYF
j_call: TRBJ2-7
v_call: TRBV5-5
d_call: NA
clone_size: NA

cdr3_nt: TGCAGTGCTAGACACAGACTTCAGGGACAGGGGGCGGGGGAGCAGTACTTC
cdr3_aa: CSARHRLQGQGAGEQYF
j_call: TRBJ2-7
v_call: TRBV20-1
d_call: TRBD1
clone_size: NA

cdr3_nt: TGTGCCAGCAGCAATAGCGGGATTAACAATGAGCAGTTCTTC
cdr3_aa: CASSNSGINNEQFF
j_call: TRBJ2-1
v_call: TRBV27
d_call: TRBD2
clone_size: NA

cdr3_nt: TGTGCCAGCAGCCAAAGAGGGGGGGGCACCTACGAGCAGTACTTC
cdr3_aa: CASSQRGGGTYEQYF
j_call: TRBJ2-7
v_call: TRBV3-1
d_call: NA
clone_size: NA

cdr3_nt: TGTGCCACCAGCAGAGATCTGTCCGTGAGAAGCGATGCCTACAATGAGCAGTTCTTC
cdr3_aa: CATSRDLSVRSDAYNEQFF
j_call: TRBJ2-1
v_call: TRBV15
d_call: NA
clone_size: NA

cdr3_nt: TGCGCCAGCAGCTTGGATCACAGGAAGGCCGAAGCTTTCTTT
cdr3_aa: CASSLDHRKAEAFF
j_call: TRBJ1-1
v_call: TRBV5-1
d_call: NA
clone_size: NA

cdr3_nt: TGTGCCAGCAGAACAGGCCGCGATGAGCAGTTCTTC
cdr3_aa: CASRTGRDEQFF
j_call: TRBJ2-1
v_call: TRBV7-9
d_call: NA
clone_size: few

cdr3_nt: TGCGCCAGCAGCTTGTTTTCCTCTCGGACAGGGGGCTCTCACTATGGCTACACCTTC
cdr3_aa: CASSLFSSRTGGSHYGYTF
j_call: TRBJ1-2
v_call: TRBV5-1
d_call: TRBD1
clone_size: NA

cdr3_nt: TGTGCCAGCAGCCGGGACAGGGGATCGGACGAGCAGTACTTC
cdr3_aa: CASSRDRGSDEQYF
j_call: TRBJ2-7
v_call: TRBV13
d_call: TRBD1
clone_size: few

cdr3_nt: TGTGCCAGCAGCATAAGGACCGTCAATGAGCAGTTCTTC
cdr3_aa: CASSIRTVNEQFF
j_call: TRBJ2-1
v_call: TRBV11-2
d_call: NA
clone_size: NA

cdr3_nt: TGTGCCAGCAGCTCCCCTAGCGGGAGCGGCACAGATACGCAGTATTTT
cdr3_aa: CASSSPSGSGTDTQYF
j_call: TRBJ2-3
v_call: TRBV7-6
d_call: TRBD2
clone_size: few

cdr3_nt: TGTGCCAGCAGCTTATCGTCTGGGGGGCAGAGTGGCTACACCTTC
cdr3_aa: CASSLSSGGQSGYTF
j_call: TRBJ1-2
v_call: TRBV7-9
d_call: NA
clone_size: many

cdr3_nt: TGTGCCAGCAGGGGTCTAGCGGGACCAGATACGCAGTATTTT
cdr3_aa: CASRGLAGPDTQYF
j_call: TRBJ2-3
v_call: TRBV6-6
d_call: TRBD2
clone_size: many

cdr3_nt: TGCAGTGCTCACGCAGCCTACTCCTACAATGAGCAGTTCTTC
cdr3_aa: CSAHAAYSYNEQFF
j_call: TRBJ2-1
v_call: TRBV20-1
d_call: NA
clone_size: few

cdr3_nt: TGTGCCAGCAGCCCCCCCTGGAACCAAGAGACCCAGTACTTC
cdr3_aa: CASSPPWNQETQYF
j_call: TRBJ2-5
v_call: TRBV11-2
d_call: NA
clone_size: NA

cdr3_nt: TGCGCCAGCAGCCCCTCCGGGACTAGCGTCTACGAGCAGTACTTC
cdr3_aa: CASSPSGTSVYEQYF
j_call: TRBJ2-7
v_call: TRBV5-1
d_call: TRBD2
clone_size: NA

cdr3_nt: TGCGCCAGCGAAGACCCGGGAGAGCAGTTCTTC
cdr3_aa: CASEDPGEQFF
j_call: TRBJ2-1
v_call: TRBV5-1
d_call: NA
clone_size: NA

cdr3_nt: TGTGCCAGCAGCCAAAATTTAGCGGGAAGCTCCTACAATGAGCAGTTCTTC
cdr3_aa: CASSQNLAGSSYNEQFF
j_call: TRBJ2-1
v_call: TRBV4-2
d_call: TRBD2
clone_size: few